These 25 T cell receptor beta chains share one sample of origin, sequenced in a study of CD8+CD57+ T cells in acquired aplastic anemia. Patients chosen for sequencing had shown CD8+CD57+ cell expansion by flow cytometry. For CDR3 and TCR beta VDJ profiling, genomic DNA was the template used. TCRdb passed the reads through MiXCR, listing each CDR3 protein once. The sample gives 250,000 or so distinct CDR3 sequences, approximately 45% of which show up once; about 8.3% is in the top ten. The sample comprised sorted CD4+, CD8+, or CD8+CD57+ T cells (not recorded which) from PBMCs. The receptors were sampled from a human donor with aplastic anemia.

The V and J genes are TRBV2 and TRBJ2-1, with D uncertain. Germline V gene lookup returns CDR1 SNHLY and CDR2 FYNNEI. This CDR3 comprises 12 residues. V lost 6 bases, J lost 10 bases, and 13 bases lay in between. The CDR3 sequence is CASSEFIGEQFF. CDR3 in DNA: TGTGCCAGCAGCGAGTTTATTGGCGAGCAGTTCTTC.

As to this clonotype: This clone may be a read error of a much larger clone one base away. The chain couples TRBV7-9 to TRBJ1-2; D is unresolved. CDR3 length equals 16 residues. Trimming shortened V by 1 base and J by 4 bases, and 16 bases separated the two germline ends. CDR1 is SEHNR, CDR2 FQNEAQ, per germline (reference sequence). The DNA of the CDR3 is TGTGCCAGCAGCTTAGGTACGGGGAGAATTTCCTATGGCTACACCTTC. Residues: CASSLGTGRISYGYTF.

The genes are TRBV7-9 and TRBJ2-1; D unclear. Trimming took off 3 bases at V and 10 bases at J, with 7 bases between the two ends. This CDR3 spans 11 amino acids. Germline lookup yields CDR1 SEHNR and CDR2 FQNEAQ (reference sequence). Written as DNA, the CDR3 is TGTGCCAGCAGCTTGTTGTTCGAGCAGTTCTTC. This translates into CASSLLFEQFF. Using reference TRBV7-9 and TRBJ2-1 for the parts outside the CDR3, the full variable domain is DTGVSQNPRHKITKRGQNVTFRCDPISEHNRLYWYRQTLGQGPEFLTYFQNEAQLEKSRLLSDRFSAERPKGSFSTLEIQRTEQGDSAMYLCASSLLFEQFFGPGTRLTVL.

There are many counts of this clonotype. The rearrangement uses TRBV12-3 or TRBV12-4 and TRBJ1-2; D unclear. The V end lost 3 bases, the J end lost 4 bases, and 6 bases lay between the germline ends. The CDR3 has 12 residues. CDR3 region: CASSLGSYGYTF. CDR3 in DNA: TGTGCCAGCAGTTTGGGCAGCTATGGCTACACCTTC.

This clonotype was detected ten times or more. The CDR3: CASSLGESRGETQYF. Written as DNA, the CDR3 is TGTGCCAGCAGCTTGGGCGAATCCCGCGGAGAGACCCAGTACTTC. This chain connects TRBV5-5 to TRBJ2-5, with no clear D. The CDR3 runs 15 residues. Per germline, CDR1 SGHKS and CDR2 YYEKEE (reference sequence). V lost 0 bases and J lost 4, with 13 bases in between. Supplemented by reference TRBV5-5 and TRBJ2-5, the full variable domain reads DAGVTQSPTHLIKTRGQQVTLRCSPISGHKSVSWYQQVLGQGPQFIFQYYEKEERGRGNFPDRFSARQFPNYSSELNVNALLLGDSALYLCASSLGESRGETQYFGPGTRLLVL.

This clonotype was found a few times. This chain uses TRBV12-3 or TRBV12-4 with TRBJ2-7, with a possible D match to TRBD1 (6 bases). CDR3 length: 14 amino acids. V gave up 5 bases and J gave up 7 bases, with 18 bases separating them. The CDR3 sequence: CASSVEQGMGEQYF. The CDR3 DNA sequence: TGTGCCAGCAGTGTCGAACAGGGAATGGGGGAGCAGTACTTC.

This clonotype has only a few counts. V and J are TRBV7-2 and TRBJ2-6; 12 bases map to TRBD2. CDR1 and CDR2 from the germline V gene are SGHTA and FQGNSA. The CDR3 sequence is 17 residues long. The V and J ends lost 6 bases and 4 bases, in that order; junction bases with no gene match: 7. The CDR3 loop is CASRTSGGTTGANVLTF. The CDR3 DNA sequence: TGTGCCAGCAGGACTAGCGGGGGTACCACCGGGGCCAACGTCCTGACTTTC.

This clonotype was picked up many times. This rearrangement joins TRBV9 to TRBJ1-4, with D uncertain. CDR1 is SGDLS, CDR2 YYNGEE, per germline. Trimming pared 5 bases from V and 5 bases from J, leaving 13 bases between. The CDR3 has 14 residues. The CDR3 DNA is TGTGCCAGCAGTGAGGACGGACCAAATGAAAAACTGTTTTTT. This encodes CASSEDGPNEKLFF.

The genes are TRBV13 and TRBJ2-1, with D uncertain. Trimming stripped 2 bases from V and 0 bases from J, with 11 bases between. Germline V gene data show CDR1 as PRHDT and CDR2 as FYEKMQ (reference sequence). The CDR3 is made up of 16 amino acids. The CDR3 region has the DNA TGTGCCAGCAGCTTATTCCTAGATGACTCCTACAATGAGCAGTTCTTC. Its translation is CASSLFLDDSYNEQFF.

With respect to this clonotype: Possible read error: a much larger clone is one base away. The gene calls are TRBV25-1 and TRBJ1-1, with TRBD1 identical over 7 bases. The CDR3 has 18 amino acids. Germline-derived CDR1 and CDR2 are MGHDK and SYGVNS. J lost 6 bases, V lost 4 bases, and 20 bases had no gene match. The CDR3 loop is CASSARGRGGVRDSEAFF. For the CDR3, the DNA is TGTGCCAGCAGTGCCCGGGGCAGGGGGGGGGTGAGGGACTCTGAAGCTTTCTTT.

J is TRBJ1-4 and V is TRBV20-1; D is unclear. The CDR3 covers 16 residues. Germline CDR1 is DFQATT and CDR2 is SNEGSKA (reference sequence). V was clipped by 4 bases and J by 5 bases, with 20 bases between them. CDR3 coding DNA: TGCAGTGCTAATTCGGCCGTTTCCGGCCAGAATGAAAAACTGTTTTTT. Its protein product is CSANSAVSGQNEKLFF.

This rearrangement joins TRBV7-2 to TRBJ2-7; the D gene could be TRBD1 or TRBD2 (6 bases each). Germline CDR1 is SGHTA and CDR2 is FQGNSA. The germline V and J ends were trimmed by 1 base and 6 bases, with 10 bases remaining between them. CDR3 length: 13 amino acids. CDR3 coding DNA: TGTGCCAGCAGCTTAGTACAGGGAGGCGAGCAGTACTTC. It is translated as CASSLVQGGEQYF.

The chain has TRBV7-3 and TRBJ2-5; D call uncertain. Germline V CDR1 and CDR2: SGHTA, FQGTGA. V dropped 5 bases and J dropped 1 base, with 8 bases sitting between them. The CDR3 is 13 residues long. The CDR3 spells CASSRRTQETQYF. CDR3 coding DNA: TGTGCCAGCAGCCGGAGAACCCAAGAGACCCAGTACTTC.

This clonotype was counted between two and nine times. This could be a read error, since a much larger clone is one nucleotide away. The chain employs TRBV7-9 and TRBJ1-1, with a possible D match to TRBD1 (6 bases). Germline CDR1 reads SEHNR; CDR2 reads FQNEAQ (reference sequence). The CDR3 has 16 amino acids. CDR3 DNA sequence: TGTGCCGGCAGCAAAGGGCTAGCGGGGGCTCGTACTGAAGCTTTCTTT. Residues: CAGSKGLAGARTEAFF.

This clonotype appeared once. In DNA, the CDR3 is TGCAGTGCTGATCTAGCGGGATCAGAGACCCAGTACTTC. It translates to CSADLAGSETQYF. The V and J genes are TRBV20-1 and TRBJ2-5, with 9 bases identical to TRBD2. Germline values: CDR1 DFQATT, CDR2 SNEGSKA (reference sequence). With 5 bases clipped from V and 4 bases from J, the junction kept 5 bases outside the gene matches. This CDR3 has 13 amino acids.

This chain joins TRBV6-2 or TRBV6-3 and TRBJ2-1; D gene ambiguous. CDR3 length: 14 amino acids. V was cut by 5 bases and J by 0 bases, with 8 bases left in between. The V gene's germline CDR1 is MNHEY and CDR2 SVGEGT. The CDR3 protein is CASSHYLSYNEQFF. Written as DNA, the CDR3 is TGTGCCAGCAGTCACTACCTCTCCTACAATGAGCAGTTCTTC.

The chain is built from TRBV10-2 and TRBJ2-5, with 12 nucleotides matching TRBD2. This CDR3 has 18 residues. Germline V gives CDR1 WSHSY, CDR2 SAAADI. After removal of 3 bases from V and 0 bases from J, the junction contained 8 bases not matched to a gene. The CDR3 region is CASSELAGGLGYQETQYF. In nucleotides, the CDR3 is TGCGCCAGCAGTGAACTAGCGGGGGGCTTAGGGTACCAAGAGACCCAGTACTTC.

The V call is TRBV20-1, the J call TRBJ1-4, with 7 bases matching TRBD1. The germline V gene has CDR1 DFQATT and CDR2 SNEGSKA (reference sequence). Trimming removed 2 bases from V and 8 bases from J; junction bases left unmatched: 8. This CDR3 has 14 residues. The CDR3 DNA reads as TGCAGTGCTAGACAGCGGGAGGGGGCGGAAAAACTGTTTTTT. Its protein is CSARQREGAEKLFF.

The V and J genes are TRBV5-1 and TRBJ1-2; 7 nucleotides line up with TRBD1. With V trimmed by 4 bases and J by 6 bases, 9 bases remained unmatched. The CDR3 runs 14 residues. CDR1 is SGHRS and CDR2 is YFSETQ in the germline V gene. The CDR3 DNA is TGCGCCAGCAGCCAGAGAGGGGGCAGCGATGGCTACACCTTC. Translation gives CASSQRGGSDGYTF.

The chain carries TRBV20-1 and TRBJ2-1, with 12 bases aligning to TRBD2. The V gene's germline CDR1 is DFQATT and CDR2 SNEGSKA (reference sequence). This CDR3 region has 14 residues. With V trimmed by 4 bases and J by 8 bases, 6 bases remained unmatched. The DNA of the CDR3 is TGCAGTGCTAACGGACTAGCGGGGATATATGAGCAGTTCTTC. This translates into CSANGLAGIYEQFF.

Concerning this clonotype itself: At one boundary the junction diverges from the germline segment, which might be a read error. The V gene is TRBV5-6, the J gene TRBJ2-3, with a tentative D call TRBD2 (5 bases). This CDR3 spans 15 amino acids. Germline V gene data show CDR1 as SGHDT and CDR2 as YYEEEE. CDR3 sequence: CASSGRLTGTDTQYF. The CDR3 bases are TGTGCTAGCAGCGGACGCTTGACTGGCACAGATACGCAGTATTTT.

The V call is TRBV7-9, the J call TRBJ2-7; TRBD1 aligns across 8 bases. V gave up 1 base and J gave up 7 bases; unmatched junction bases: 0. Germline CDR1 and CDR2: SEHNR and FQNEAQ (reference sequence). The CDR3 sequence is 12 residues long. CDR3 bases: TGTGCCAGCAGCTTAGGGGACAGGGAGCAGTACTTC. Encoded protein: CASSLGDREQYF.

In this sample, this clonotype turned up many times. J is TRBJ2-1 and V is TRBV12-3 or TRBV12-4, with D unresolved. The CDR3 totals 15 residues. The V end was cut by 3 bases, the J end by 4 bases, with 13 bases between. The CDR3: CASSLESTDYNEQFF. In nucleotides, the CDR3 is TGTGCCAGCAGTTTGGAGTCCACCGATTACAATGAGCAGTTCTTC.

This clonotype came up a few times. CDR3 nucleotides: TGTGCCAGCGGCGGACAGGGTCGGAGCTATGGCTACACCTTC. Translation: CASGGQGRSYGYTF. The chain uses TRBV12-3 or TRBV12-4 and TRBJ1-2, with TRBD1 matching 8 bases. J lost 4 bases, V lost 8 bases, and 9 bases had no gene match. This CDR3 spans 14 amino acids.

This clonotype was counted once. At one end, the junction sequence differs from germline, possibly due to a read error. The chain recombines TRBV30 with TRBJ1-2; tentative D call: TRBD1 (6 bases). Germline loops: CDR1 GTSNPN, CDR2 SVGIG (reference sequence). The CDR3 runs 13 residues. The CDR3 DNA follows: TGTGCCCGGAGCCCGACAGGAAACTATGGCTACACCTTC. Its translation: CARSPTGNYGYTF.